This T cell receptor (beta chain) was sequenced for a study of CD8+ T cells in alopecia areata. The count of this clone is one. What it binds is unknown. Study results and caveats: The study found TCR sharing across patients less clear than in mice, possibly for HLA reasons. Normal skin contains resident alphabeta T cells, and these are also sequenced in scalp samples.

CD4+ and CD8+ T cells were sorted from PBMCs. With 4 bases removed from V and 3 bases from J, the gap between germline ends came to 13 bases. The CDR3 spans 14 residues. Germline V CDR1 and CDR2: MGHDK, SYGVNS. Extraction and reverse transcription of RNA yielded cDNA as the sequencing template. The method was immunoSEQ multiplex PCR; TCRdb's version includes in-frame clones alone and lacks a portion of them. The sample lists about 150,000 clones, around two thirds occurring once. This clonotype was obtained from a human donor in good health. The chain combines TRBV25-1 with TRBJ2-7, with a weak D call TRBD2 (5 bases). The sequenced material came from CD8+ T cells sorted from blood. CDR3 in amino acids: CASSVGAGGYEQYF. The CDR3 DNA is TGTGCCAGCAGTGTGGGTGCGGGCGGCTACGAGCAGTACTTC.